This T cell receptor beta chain appears in the sequencing data of a study of control samples from healthy donors and cancer patients (TCRdb year 2020). A distance of 3 bases separates the germline ends of V and J, which lose 2 bases and 4 bases respectively. Via the germline V gene (reference sequence), CDR1 is PRHDT and CDR2 FYEKMQ. The cysteine opens and the phenylalanine closes a CDR3 of 12 amino acids. Solely the CDR3 DNA is kept, with 36 bases framed from the first base. As for this clone: This receptor's antigen is unknown. Per-base quality was not reported, and no clone a single base away is much larger than it.

Preparation of the library involved the immunoSEQ multiplex PCR assay. TCRdb holds this immuneACCESS table with in-frame rearrangements only. Some clones are missing; in checked studies, unresolved V genes explain under half, and the rest has no known cause. For this sample there are about 110,000 clones; roughly four fifths appear just once. The ten largest clones capture 6% to 8% of the sample. Recombination joined TRBV13 with TRBJ1-5, with no confident D gene call. The clonotype originates from a man aged 18 to 29 in good health. The specimen sequenced was blood. The base sequence is TGTGCCAGCAGCTTAAGGAATCAGCCCCAGCATTTT. It translates as CASSLRNQPQHF.